This T cell receptor beta chain was sequenced during a study of blood T cells in healthy people across ages. Study results and limitations: Per million T cells, TCR beta diversity dropped roughly linearly as age increased.

Next came a second PCR, run for roughly 6 to 11 cycles, which used a sample-barcoded 5' primer along with a J-beta primer mix. One entry per CDR3 protein results from TCRdb running MiXCR on the 5' RACE reads. The sample shows 780,000 or so distinct CDR3 sequences, approximately 53% of them seen only once. Worth noting for this clonotype: Antigen unknown.

The V and J ends lost 4 bases and 0 bases, in that order; junction bases with no gene match: 5. CDR1 SGHTA and CDR2 FQGNSA come from the germline V gene. This CDR3 has 16 residues. Each sample had at least 6 million PBMCs isolated. The rearrangement links TRBV7-2 to TRBJ2-3, with 9 bases fitting TRBD2. The origin of this receptor is a man aged 40-50 years in good health. Sequencing was performed on blood. CDR3 sequence (DNA): TGTGCCAGCAGCTCCAAAAGCGGGGGGAGCACAGATACGCAGTATTTT. Its translation: CASSSKSGGSTDTQYF.